The entry below gives a single TCR beta chain sequence along with its context. No antigen is known for it. The CDR3 consists of 14 residues. Germline V CDR1 and CDR2: SGHDT, YYEEEE. V was clipped by 2 bases and J by 6 bases, with 12 bases between them. TCRdb re-analysed the 5' RACE reads in MiXCR, keeping a single row per CDR3 protein. Among tens of thousands of distinct CDR3 sequences, 7.4% were seen once, and the ten largest hold around 34%. This sample was taken from a study of T cells after yellow fever vaccination. Study observations and caveats: FACS-sorted repertoires might harbor abundant contaminating clonotypes from the bulk population. Peak timing came faster in the weaker secondary response, day 5 versus 15. Reappearance after the booster was seen for most primary-vaccination clones, at 95% to 96% CD4 and 75% to 90% CD8.

The rearrangement uses TRBV5-6 and TRBJ2-1, with D possibly TRBD2 on 6 matching bases. This TCR was sampled from a man aged 25 to 40 who received the YFV17D yellow fever vaccine. The specimen comprised CD8+ T cells sorted from PBMCs, sampled 15 days after the yellow fever booster vaccination. The CDR3 DNA follows: TGTGCCAGCAGCTTCCGGGACTGGATCAATGAGCAGTTCTTC. It encodes CASSFRDWINEQFF.